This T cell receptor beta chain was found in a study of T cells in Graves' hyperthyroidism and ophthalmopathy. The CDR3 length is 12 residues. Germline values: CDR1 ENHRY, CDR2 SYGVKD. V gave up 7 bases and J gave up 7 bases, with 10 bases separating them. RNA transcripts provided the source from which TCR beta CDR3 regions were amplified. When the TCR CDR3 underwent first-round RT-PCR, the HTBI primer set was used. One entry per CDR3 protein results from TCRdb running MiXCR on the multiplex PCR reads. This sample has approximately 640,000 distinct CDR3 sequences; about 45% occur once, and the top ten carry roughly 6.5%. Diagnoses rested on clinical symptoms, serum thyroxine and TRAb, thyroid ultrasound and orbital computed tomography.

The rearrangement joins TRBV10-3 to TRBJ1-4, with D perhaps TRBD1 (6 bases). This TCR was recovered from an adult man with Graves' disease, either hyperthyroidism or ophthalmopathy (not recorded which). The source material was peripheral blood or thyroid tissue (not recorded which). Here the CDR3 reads CAIINRVEKLFF. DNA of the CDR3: TGTGCCATCATTAACAGGGTTGAAAAACTGTTTTTT.